A selection of T cell receptor beta chains follows, all from one sample in a study of shared clonotypes between healthy human individuals. The table came from immunoSEQ multiplex PCR; TCRdb's copy has only in-frame clones and leaves some out. This table has over a million clones, roughly 96% appearing once. The sample taken for sequencing was naive CD4+ T cells sorted from blood. These receptors were obtained from a man aged 25 to 40 in good health. The CDR3 runs from the conserved cysteine through the conserved F or W. The order of the fields is CDR3 protein, V gene.

cdr3_aa: CASSQAVPGPQHF; v_call: TRBV4-3
cdr3_aa: CASSLGIIRLAITDTQYF; v_call: TRBV7-8
cdr3_aa: CASSVTTSYNEQFF; v_call: TRBV9
cdr3_aa: CAISEGLRAEAFF; v_call: TRBV10-3
cdr3_aa: CASSIRSGGAYEQYF; v_call: TRBV19
cdr3_aa: CASSFGHYYGYTF; v_call: TRBV5-6
cdr3_aa: CASSVEAGRQETQYF; v_call: TRBV9
cdr3_aa: CASSVTSGAYEQYF; v_call: TRBV25-1
cdr3_aa: CASSLRGDGMNTEAFF; v_call: TRBV5-1
cdr3_aa: CASSRKETQYF; v_call: TRBV19
cdr3_aa: CASSLAGRVGNEQFF; v_call: TRBV7-9
cdr3_aa: CASSLSTVFRETQYF; v_call: TRBV5-1
cdr3_aa: CASSEFGDRGSYEQYF; v_call: TRBV6-1
cdr3_aa: CASSPGLPCTDTQYF; v_call: TRBV11-1
cdr3_aa: CASSPGLAGGNYEQYF; v_call: TRBV28
cdr3_aa: CASRDNGNTEAFF; v_call: TRBV6-1
cdr3_aa: CASSSRGAEKLFF; v_call: TRBV11-2
cdr3_aa: CASSPLAGNTDTQYF; v_call: TRBV7-9
cdr3_aa: CASSLRPANTGELFF; v_call: TRBV27
cdr3_aa: CASSRSGMAYNEQFF; v_call: TRBV4-3
cdr3_aa: CASSLFWNSGANVLTF; v_call: TRBV28
cdr3_aa: CASSYIPPSTGDTGELFF; v_call: TRBV5-1
cdr3_aa: CASTQNPSYEQYF; v_call: TRBV28
cdr3_aa: CASSLGTSGWGEQFF; v_call: TRBV5-5
cdr3_aa: CASSPLAPGRANTGELFF; v_call: TRBV6-8
cdr3_aa: CASSSPGGSGEKLFF; v_call: TRBV28